The entry below describes one TCR beta chain. The target antigen is unknown. This sample is drawn from a study of cytomegalovirus exposure and HLA in healthy donors. Primers: 60 Vbeta forward and 13 Jbeta reverse. Libraries were prepared by immunoSEQ multiplex PCR; TCRdb keeps only in-frame clonotypes and omits some of them. The top ten hold less than 5% of the sample, which has approximately 120,000 clones, around 78% seen once. Regarding the study as a whole: For TCR beta chains, V- and J-gene trimming was later linked to a missense DCLRE1C variant. Published work reported that the classifier diagnosed cytomegalovirus status with high specificity and sensitivity.

The sequence was obtained from a man aged 60-69 years in good health and CMV-seropositive. The sequenced sample consisted of PBMCs.

CDR3 sequence (DNA): TGCGCCAGCAGCAAGACCGGGACAGATGGTGAGCAGTTCTTC. Encoded protein: CASSKTGTDGEQFF. The chain joins TRBV5-1 to TRBJ2-1; 7 bases match TRBD1. CDR3 length equals 14 residues. J was trimmed by 9 bases and V by 4 bases; bases with no gene match: 10. Germline V gene lookup returns CDR1 SGHRS and CDR2 YFSETQ.